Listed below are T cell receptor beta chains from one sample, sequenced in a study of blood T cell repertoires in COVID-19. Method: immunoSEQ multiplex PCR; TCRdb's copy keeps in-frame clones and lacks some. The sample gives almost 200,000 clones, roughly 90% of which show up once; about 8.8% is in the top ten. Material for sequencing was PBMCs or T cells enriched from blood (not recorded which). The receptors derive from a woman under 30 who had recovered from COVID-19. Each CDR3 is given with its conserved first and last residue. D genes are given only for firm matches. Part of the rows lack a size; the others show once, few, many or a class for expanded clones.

CDR3 protein: CASSVDQGRGSPLHF
CDR3 DNA: TGTGCCAGCAGCGTAGATCAGGGCAGGGGTTCACCCCTCCACTTT
D gene: .
V gene: TRBV9
CDR3 length: 15
clone size: .
J gene: TRBJ1-6

CDR3 protein: CASSLRAGELFF
CDR3 DNA: TGTGCCAGCTCACTCAGGGCCGGGGAGCTGTTTTTT
D gene: .
V gene: TRBV18
CDR3 length: 12
clone size: .
J gene: TRBJ2-2

CDR3 protein: CATSEGTGISYNEQFF
CDR3 DNA: TGTGCCACCAGTGAGGGGACAGGAATTTCCTACAATGAGCAGTTCTTC
D gene: TRBD1
V gene: TRBV24-1
CDR3 length: 16
clone size: .
J gene: TRBJ2-1

CDR3 protein: CASTQSSSGGNANTGELFF
CDR3 DNA: TGTGCCAGCACCCAGTCATCGAGCGGGGGGAACGCGAACACCGGGGAGCTGTTTTTT
D gene: TRBD2
V gene: TRBV6-4
CDR3 length: 19
clone size: .
J gene: TRBJ2-2

CDR3 protein: CASSDRREAFF
CDR3 DNA: TGTGCCAGCAGTGACAGGCGAGAAGCTTTCTTT
D gene: .
V gene: TRBV12-3/TRBV12-4
CDR3 length: 11
clone size: .
J gene: TRBJ1-1

CDR3 protein: CASSIGQGALNEQYF
CDR3 DNA: TGTGCCAGTAGTATAGGGCAGGGTGCCCTCAACGAGCAGTACTTC
D gene: .
V gene: TRBV19
CDR3 length: 15
clone size: once
J gene: TRBJ2-7

CDR3 protein: CASSPQGATEAFF
CDR3 DNA: TGTGCCAGCAGCCCACAGGGGGCGACTGAAGCTTTCTTT
D gene: TRBD1
V gene: TRBV7-3
CDR3 length: 13
clone size: .
J gene: TRBJ1-1

CDR3 protein: CASSPGQGAEQYF
CDR3 DNA: TGCGCCAGCAGCCCGGGACAGGGGGCAGAGCAGTACTTC
D gene: TRBD1
V gene: TRBV4-1
CDR3 length: 13
clone size: .
J gene: TRBJ2-7

CDR3 protein: CAISESPRGWQTQYF
CDR3 DNA: TGTGCCATCAGTGAGTCCCCGCGAGGGTGGCAGACCCAGTACTTC
D gene: .
V gene: TRBV10-3
CDR3 length: 15
clone size: .
J gene: TRBJ2-5

CDR3 protein: CASSFDRGGYGYTF
CDR3 DNA: TGTGCCAGCAGCTTTGACAGGGGAGGTTATGGCTACACCTTC
D gene: TRBD1
V gene: TRBV5-8
CDR3 length: 14
clone size: .
J gene: TRBJ1-2

CDR3 protein: CASSLEFESSYNSPLHF
CDR3 DNA: TGTGCCAGCAGCTTAGAGTTTGAGAGCTCCTATAATTCACCCCTCCACTTT
D gene: .
V gene: TRBV7-8
CDR3 length: 17
clone size: .
J gene: TRBJ1-6

CDR3 protein: CASSPTGIDQPQHF
CDR3 DNA: TGTGCCAGCAGTCCCACGGGGATAGATCAGCCCCAGCATTTT
D gene: .
V gene: TRBV6-2/TRBV6-3
CDR3 length: 14
clone size: few
J gene: TRBJ1-5

CDR3 protein: CSVSGQGLGQYF
CDR3 DNA: TGCAGCGTTTCGGGACAGGGCCTCGGGCAGTACTTC
D gene: TRBD1
V gene: TRBV29-1
CDR3 length: 12
clone size: .
J gene: TRBJ2-7

CDR3 protein: CASSLWQANTEAFF
CDR3 DNA: TGCGCCAGCAGCTTGTGGCAGGCGAACACTGAAGCTTTCTTT
D gene: .
V gene: TRBV5-1
CDR3 length: 14
clone size: .
J gene: TRBJ1-1

CDR3 protein: CASSSPAAGAEQYF
CDR3 DNA: TGTGCCAGCAGCTCACCAGCCGCAGGGGCCGAGCAGTACTTC
D gene: .
V gene: TRBV11-1
CDR3 length: 14
clone size: .
J gene: TRBJ2-7

CDR3 protein: CASTLRSGHGYTF
CDR3 DNA: TGTGCCAGCACCCTTCGCAGCGGGCATGGCTACACCTTC
D gene: .
V gene: TRBV5-4
CDR3 length: 13
clone size: .
J gene: TRBJ1-2

CDR3 protein: CASSFGGEDQPQHF
CDR3 DNA: TGTGCCAGCAGTTTTGGGGGGGAAGATCAGCCCCAGCATTTT
D gene: .
V gene: TRBV28
CDR3 length: 14
clone size: .
J gene: TRBJ1-5

CDR3 protein: CASSSPDRGRTQYF
CDR3 DNA: TGTGCCAGCAGTTCCCCGGACAGGGGCCGTACGCAGTATTTT
D gene: TRBD1
V gene: TRBV7-6
CDR3 length: 14
clone size: once
J gene: TRBJ2-3

CDR3 protein: CASSIAAAGNTIYF
CDR3 DNA: TGTGCCAGTAGTATTGCGGCGGCTGGAAACACCATATATTTT
D gene: .
V gene: TRBV19
CDR3 length: 14
clone size: .
J gene: TRBJ1-3

CDR3 protein: CASNLHRDREDNYGYTF
CDR3 DNA: TGTGCCAGCAATTTACACCGGGACAGGGAGGATAACTATGGCTACACCTTC
D gene: TRBD1
V gene: TRBV2
CDR3 length: 17
clone size: .
J gene: TRBJ1-2

CDR3 protein: CASSRQGSEQYF
CDR3 DNA: TGCGCCAGCAGCAGACAGGGGAGCGAGCAGTACTTC
D gene: TRBD1
V gene: TRBV4-1
CDR3 length: 12
clone size: .
J gene: TRBJ2-7

CDR3 protein: CASSYQGIYNEQFF
CDR3 DNA: TGTGCCAGCAGTTACCAGGGTATCTACAATGAGCAGTTCTTC
D gene: .
V gene: TRBV6-2/TRBV6-3
CDR3 length: 14
clone size: .
J gene: TRBJ2-1

CDR3 protein: CATRRDRGNQPQHF
CDR3 DNA: TGTGCCACCAGGAGGGACAGGGGAAATCAGCCCCAGCATTTT
D gene: TRBD1
V gene: TRBV15
CDR3 length: 14
clone size: .
J gene: TRBJ1-5

CDR3 protein: CASSGGGLEAFF
CDR3 DNA: TGTGCCAGCAGTGGGGGAGGACTCGAAGCTTTCTTT
D gene: .
V gene: TRBV2
CDR3 length: 12
clone size: .
J gene: TRBJ1-1

CDR3 protein: CASSHGKGVEGNTIYF
CDR3 DNA: TGTGCCAGCAGCCACGGCAAGGGAGTTGAGGGAAACACCATATATTTT
D gene: .
V gene: TRBV9
CDR3 length: 16
clone size: .
J gene: TRBJ1-3

CDR3 protein: CASSERHKRQNTIYEQYF
CDR3 DNA: TGTGCCAGCAGTGAACGACATAAAAGACAGAATACTATCTACGAGCAGTACTTC
D gene: .
V gene: TRBV6-1
CDR3 length: 18
clone size: .
J gene: TRBJ2-7

CDR3 protein: CASSTSGSYNEQFF
CDR3 DNA: TGTGCCAGCAGTACTAGCGGAAGCTACAATGAGCAGTTCTTC
D gene: TRBD2
V gene: TRBV2
CDR3 length: 14
clone size: .
J gene: TRBJ2-1

CDR3 protein: CASSPDRDGWAEAFF
CDR3 DNA: TGCGCCAGCAGCCCGGACAGGGATGGTTGGGCTGAAGCTTTCTTT
D gene: TRBD1
V gene: TRBV5-1
CDR3 length: 15
clone size: .
J gene: TRBJ1-1

CDR3 protein: CASKLQGSNSPLHF
CDR3 DNA: TGTGCCAGCAAATTACAGGGTTCGAATTCACCCCTCCACTTT
D gene: .
V gene: TRBV2
CDR3 length: 14
clone size: .
J gene: TRBJ1-6

CDR3 protein: CASSPGTANEKLFF
CDR3 DNA: TGTGCCAGCAGCCCCGGGACAGCTAATGAAAAACTGTTTTTT
D gene: TRBD1
V gene: TRBV7-9
CDR3 length: 14
clone size: .
J gene: TRBJ1-4

CDR3 protein: CASSLAGQSLTEAFF
CDR3 DNA: TGTGCCAGCAGCCTAGCGGGACAGTCACTAACTGAAGCTTTCTTT
D gene: TRBD1
V gene: TRBV6-5
CDR3 length: 15
clone size: .
J gene: TRBJ1-1

CDR3 protein: CASSALSLDQPQHF
CDR3 DNA: TGTGCCAGCAGTGCCTTGAGCTTAGATCAGCCCCAGCATTTT
D gene: .
V gene: TRBV2
CDR3 length: 14
clone size: .
J gene: TRBJ1-5

CDR3 protein: CATSSYGQQKVAFF
CDR3 DNA: TGTGCCACCAGCAGCTACGGACAGCAGAAAGTCGCTTTCTTT
D gene: .
V gene: TRBV15
CDR3 length: 14
clone size: .
J gene: TRBJ1-1

CDR3 protein: CASSVEPAAGADTQYF
CDR3 DNA: TGTGCCAGCAGCGTAGAACCCGCAGCGGGAGCGGATACGCAGTATTTT
D gene: TRBD2
V gene: TRBV9
CDR3 length: 16
clone size: .
J gene: TRBJ2-3

CDR3 protein: CASSLASNEQFF
CDR3 DNA: TGTGCCAGCAGCTTGGCTAGCAATGAGCAGTTCTTC
D gene: .
V gene: TRBV7-6
CDR3 length: 12
clone size: .
J gene: TRBJ2-1

CDR3 protein: CASSLEAGGSSEQYF
CDR3 DNA: TGTGCCAGCAGCTTGGAGGCAGGGGGTAGTTCCGAGCAGTACTTC
D gene: TRBD1
V gene: TRBV5-5
CDR3 length: 15
clone size: .
J gene: TRBJ2-7

CDR3 protein: CASSQSRWELNYGYTF
CDR3 DNA: TGCGCCAGCAGCCAAAGTAGATGGGAGTTGAACTATGGCTACACCTTC
D gene: .
V gene: TRBV4-1
CDR3 length: 16
clone size: .
J gene: TRBJ1-2

CDR3 protein: CASSEIPSKIYEQYF
CDR3 DNA: TGTGCCAGCAGTGAAATCCCTAGTAAGATCTACGAGCAGTACTTC
D gene: .
V gene: TRBV2
CDR3 length: 15
clone size: few
J gene: TRBJ2-7

CDR3 protein: CASSDSYEQYF
CDR3 DNA: TGCGCCAGCAGCGACAGTTACGAGCAGTACTTC
D gene: .
V gene: TRBV5-1
CDR3 length: 11
clone size: .
J gene: TRBJ2-7

CDR3 protein: CATSGGQRNYGYTF
CDR3 DNA: TGTGCCACCAGCGGGGGACAGCGCAACTATGGCTACACCTTC
D gene: TRBD1
V gene: TRBV15
CDR3 length: 14
clone size: .
J gene: TRBJ1-2

CDR3 protein: CASSQGSEQFF
CDR3 DNA: TGTGCCAGCAGCCAGGGGTCTGAGCAGTTCTTC
D gene: .
V gene: TRBV6-5
CDR3 length: 11
clone size: .
J gene: TRBJ2-1

CDR3 protein: CASSLGESSYEQYF
CDR3 DNA: TGTGCCAGCAGCTTGGGGGAGAGCTCCTACGAGCAGTACTTC
D gene: .
V gene: TRBV5-6
CDR3 length: 14
clone size: .
J gene: TRBJ2-7

CDR3 protein: CASSSLLAGGTETQYF
CDR3 DNA: TGTGCCAGCAGCTCCCTCCTAGCGGGGGGAACAGAGACCCAGTACTTC
D gene: TRBD2
V gene: TRBV7-9
CDR3 length: 16
clone size: few
J gene: TRBJ2-5

CDR3 protein: CATSRARGAEAFF
CDR3 DNA: TGTGCCACCAGCAGAGCCAGGGGAGCTGAAGCTTTCTTT
D gene: .
V gene: TRBV15
CDR3 length: 13
clone size: .
J gene: TRBJ1-1

CDR3 protein: CASSVAISGNTIYF
CDR3 DNA: TGTGCCAGCAGCGTAGCCATCTCTGGAAACACCATATATTTT
D gene: .
V gene: TRBV9
CDR3 length: 14
clone size: .
J gene: TRBJ1-3

CDR3 protein: CASQQPFNEKLFF
CDR3 DNA: TGTGCCAGTCAACAGCCTTTTAATGAAAAACTGTTTTTT
D gene: .
V gene: TRBV28
CDR3 length: 13
clone size: .
J gene: TRBJ1-4

CDR3 protein: CASSLPYLREETQYF
CDR3 DNA: TGTGCCAGCAGCTTACCCTACCTCCGCGAGGAGACCCAGTACTTC
D gene: .
V gene: TRBV7-6
CDR3 length: 15
clone size: .
J gene: TRBJ2-5

CDR3 protein: CASSLGWAGMNTEAFF
CDR3 DNA: TGTGCCAGCAGCTTAGGATGGGCGGGTATGAACACTGAAGCTTTCTTT
D gene: .
V gene: TRBV11-2
CDR3 length: 16
clone size: .
J gene: TRBJ1-1

CDR3 protein: CASSSSREAKNIQYF
CDR3 DNA: TGTGCCAGCAGCTCATCGAGGGAGGCCAAAAACATTCAGTACTTC
D gene: .
V gene: TRBV27
CDR3 length: 15
clone size: .
J gene: TRBJ2-4

CDR3 protein: CASSLAQTTDTQYF
CDR3 DNA: TGCGCCAGCAGCTTGGCACAGACCACAGATACGCAGTATTTT
D gene: .
V gene: TRBV5-1
CDR3 length: 14
clone size: .
J gene: TRBJ2-3

CDR3 protein: CASSHSGGSYNEQFF
CDR3 DNA: TGTGCCAGCAGCCATAGCGGGGGGTCGTACAATGAGCAGTTCTTC
D gene: TRBD2
V gene: TRBV3-1/TRBV3-2
CDR3 length: 15
clone size: .
J gene: TRBJ2-1

CDR3 protein: CASSESPAGYQPQHF
CDR3 DNA: TGTGCCAGCAGTGAGTCCCCGGCCGGGTATCAGCCCCAGCATTTT
D gene: .
V gene: TRBV2
CDR3 length: 15
clone size: .
J gene: TRBJ1-5

CDR3 protein: CASSSIDILNTEAFF
CDR3 DNA: TGTGCCAGCAGCTCGATCGACATCCTGAACACTGAAGCTTTCTTT
D gene: .
V gene: TRBV13
CDR3 length: 15
clone size: .
J gene: TRBJ1-1